These 25 T cell receptor beta chains were sequenced from one sample in a study of blood T cell repertoires in COVID-19. TCRdb keeps only in-frame clones here, not all; method: immunoSEQ multiplex PCR. The table shows over 300,000 clones, with about 90% occurring only once. The sequenced sample was PBMCs or T cells enriched from blood (not recorded which). These TCRs come from a woman in her twenties or thirties who had recovered from COVID-19.

V gene TRBV5-1 combines with J gene TRBJ1-2; D possibly corresponds to TRBD1 (6 bases). The germline CDR1 and CDR2 sequences are SGHRS and YFSETQ. The CDR3 length is 16 residues. Deletions cut 4 bases from V and 4 bases from J, with 20 bases between. CDR3 DNA: TGCGCCAGCAGCACGTGGGGTGGGGACATTTCCTATGGCTACACCTTC. Protein product: CASSTWGGDISYGYTF.

CDR3: CASSQGLARGPGNTIYF. The CDR3 DNA is TGCGCCAGCAGCCAAGGGTTGGCCAGGGGGCCTGGAAACACCATATATTTT. The chain combines TRBV4-1 with TRBJ1-3; 8 positions match TRBD1. With 1 base clipped from V and 2 bases from J, the junction kept 7 bases outside the gene matches. Germline V CDR1 and CDR2: MGHRA, YSYEKL. The CDR3 is 17 amino acids.

The rearrangement joins TRBV3-1 (or the pseudogene TRBV3-2) to TRBJ2-7; the match to TRBD2 covers 8 bases. CDR1 and CDR2 (germline): LGHDT, YNNKEL (reference sequence). This CDR3 is built from 15 residues. V lost 3 bases, J lost 2 bases, and 6 bases stayed unmatched. Here the CDR3 DNA reads TGTGCCAGCAGCCAGGACGGGGGGGCCCCCTACGAGCAGTACTTC. Its translation: CASSQDGGAPYEQYF.

This chain uses TRBV10-2 with TRBJ1-5; D is possibly TRBD1 (6 bases). The CDR3 has 16 residues. Germline V gene sequence: CDR1 WSHSY, CDR2 SAAADI. V shed 2 bases and J shed 0 bases, with 11 bases lying between them. CDR3 nucleotides: TGCGCCAGCAGTGAGCCGGGGGGGCGTAGCAATCAGCCCCAGCATTTT. Amino acids: CASSEPGGRSNQPQHF.

V is TRBV12-3 or TRBV12-4 and J is TRBJ2-3; weak D call: TRBD2 (6 bases). The CDR3 is 12 residues long. The V and J ends lost 6 bases and 6 bases respectively, with 10 bases between them. The CDR3 is CASRWDFDTQYF. The DNA for the CDR3 is TGTGCCAGCAGGTGGGACTTTGATACGCAGTATTTT.

The chain employs TRBV6-1 and TRBJ2-2; D is unclear. Germline loops: CDR1 MNHNS, CDR2 SASEGT. This CDR3 has 15 amino acids. The ends were cut back, 1 base at V and 6 bases at J, with 12 bases in the middle. The CDR3 loop reads CASSEVTTVAGELFF. CDR3 nucleotide sequence: TGTGCCAGCAGTGAAGTTACGACTGTCGCCGGGGAGCTGTTTTTT.

This chain's CDR3 is CASSLLPRSTEAFF. In DNA form, the CDR3 reads TGTGCCAGTAGTCTCCTCCCGAGGAGCACTGAAGCTTTCTTT. This chain uses TRBV19 with TRBJ1-1; D remains unclear. CDR3 length: 14 amino acids. Germline CDR1 and CDR2: LNHDA and SQIVND (reference sequence). V lost 5 bases and J 4 bases, leaving 14 bases between the germline ends.

The genes are TRBV18 and TRBJ2-3; 9 bases are a match to TRBD2. Germline CDR1 is KGHSH and CDR2 is LQKENI. The CDR3 consists of 15 residues. The trim removed 2 bases at V and 5 bases at J, leaving 5 bases unmatched. CDR3 in DNA: TGTGCCAGCTCACCAACAGCGGGGGGTGGAGATACGCAGTATTTT. Translated: CASSPTAGGGDTQYF.

V usage is TRBV7-2 and J usage is TRBJ1-4; 7 bases fit TRBD1. The CDR3 is 15 amino acids. Germline assignment: CDR1 SGHTA and CDR2 FQGNSA. V lost 4 bases and J lost 3; bases outside the gene matches: 5. This CDR3 is CASSSGDRPNEKLFF. The CDR3 bases are TGTGCCAGCAGCTCGGGGGACAGACCTAATGAAAAACTGTTTTTT.

This chain uses TRBV5-6 with TRBJ1-5, with 7 bases matching TRBD1. In germline, CDR1 is SGHDT, CDR2 YYEEEE. The CDR3 contains 16 residues. After removal of 4 bases from V and 2 bases from J, the junction contained 9 bases not matched to a gene. The CDR3 bases are TGTGCCAGCAGCCGACAGGGCACCAGGGGCAATCAGCCCCAGCATTTT. This sequence encodes CASSRQGTRGNQPQHF.

The rearrangement joins TRBV5-4 to TRBJ2-7; D might be TRBD1 (6 bases). V shed 3 bases and J shed 3 bases, with 13 bases lying between them. The CDR3 runs to 14 residues. Germline V gene data show CDR1 as SGHNT and CDR2 as YYREEE (reference sequence). CDR3 in DNA: TGTGCCAGCAGCTCGCCCGGGACACTCTACGAGCAGTACTTC. Its protein product is CASSSPGTLYEQYF. Variable domain in full (rest from reference TRBV5-4 and TRBJ2-7): ETGVTQSPTHLIKTRGQQVTLRCSSQSGHNTVSWYQQALGQGPQFIFQYYREEENGRGNFPPRFSGLQFPNYSSELNVNALELDDSALYLCASSSPGTLYEQYFGPGTRLTVT.

The chain employs TRBV6-6 and TRBJ1-4, with unresolved D. This CDR3 is 13 amino acids long. The V and J ends lost 10 bases and 3 bases respectively, with 12 bases between them. The V gene's germline CDR1 is MNHNY and CDR2 SVGAGI (reference sequence). CDR3 region: CATREGANEKLFF. The CDR3 DNA reads as TGTGCCACTCGCGAGGGAGCTAATGAAAAACTGTTTTTT.

The chain joins TRBV7-8 to TRBJ1-2, with unresolved D. Trimming stripped 5 bases from V and 7 bases from J, with 23 bases between. The CDR3 loop spans 16 amino acids. Germline CDR1 SGHVS, CDR2 FQNEAQ. The CDR3 reads CASSPKQNGVRGGYTF. The DNA for the CDR3 is TGTGCCAGCAGCCCAAAGCAAAACGGGGTTCGCGGTGGCTACACCTTC.

This clone was picked up one time. The chain couples TRBV12-3 or TRBV12-4 to TRBJ1-1; D is undetermined. This CDR3 region has 13 residues. V lost 2 bases, J lost 1 base, and 5 bases lay in between. CDR3 in DNA: TGTGCCAGCAGTTTATTCAGGAACACTGAAGCTTTCTTT. This gives the protein CASSLFRNTEAFF.

The genes are TRBV7-9 and TRBJ1-6, with TRBD1 identical over 8 bases. Trimming at V came to 4 bases and at J to 11 bases, leaving 7 bases not matched to a gene. Germline loops: CDR1 SEHNR, CDR2 FQNEAQ (reference sequence). The CDR3 length is 14 residues. The CDR3 nucleotides are TGTGCCAGCAGCTCAGGACAGGGCGAGACACCCCTCCACTTT. Its translation is CASSSGQGETPLHF.

Remarks on this clone: Other DNA sequences in this sample translate to the same CDR3. The rearrangement uses TRBV5-1 and TRBJ1-1; no clear D. Germline CDR1 SGHRS, CDR2 YFSETQ. This CDR3 is 13 amino acids long. V was trimmed by 0 bases and J by 2 bases, leaving 5 bases between them. In DNA, the CDR3 is TGCGCCAGCAGCTTGGGAGGAAACACTGAAGCTTTCTTT. It specifies CASSLGGNTEAFF.

V gene TRBV5-6 combines with J gene TRBJ2-2, with TRBD1 matching over 7 bases. The length of the CDR3 is 14 residues. The V and J ends lost 5 bases and 3 bases, in that order; junction bases with no gene match: 4. The germline CDR1 and CDR2 sequences are SGHDT and YYEEEE. The CDR3 nucleotides are TGTGCCAGCAGATCCGGGACAGACACCGGGGAGCTGTTTTTT. Residues: CASRSGTDTGELFF.

This sequence joins TRBV6-5 and TRBJ1-1; 7 bases agree with TRBD1. Trimming took 4 bases from V and 3 from J; bases not matched to a gene: 8. The CDR3 has 15 residues. Germline V gene sequence: CDR1 MNHEY, CDR2 SVGAGI. In DNA, the CDR3 is TGTGCCAGCAGTTTTTGGACAGGCTTGGACACTGAAGCTTTCTTT. It yields the protein CASSFWTGLDTEAFF.

This chain uses TRBV7-9 with TRBJ1-2; perhaps TRBD1 as D (5 bases). CDR3 length equals 18 residues. Trimming removed 4 bases at V and 0 bases at J, with 21 bases between. The germline gives CDR1 SEHNR, CDR2 FQNEAQ (reference sequence). In DNA, the CDR3 is TGTGCCAGCAGCTCCCTCCGGGGGGAAGGGACTACTAACTATGGCTACACCTTC. Its protein product is CASSSLRGEGTTNYGYTF.

This chain joins TRBV4-1 and TRBJ1-5; tentative D call: TRBD1 (6 bases). The CDR3 is 14 residues long. Looked up from germline, CDR1 is MGHRA and CDR2 is YSYEKL. Trimming cost V 2 bases and J 4 bases, with 9 bases left between them. The CDR3, as DNA: TGCGCCAGCAGCCAATGGACAGCTAATCAGCCCCAGCATTTT. This translates into CASSQWTANQPQHF.

This clone was seen only once. The chain joins TRBV10-3 to TRBJ1-2; no firm D call. Germline CDR1 ENHRY, CDR2 SYGVKD. The V and J ends lost 3 bases and 7 bases respectively, with 6 bases between them. The CDR3 has 11 amino acids. CDR3 coding DNA: TGTGCCATCAGTGACACGGGTGGCTACACCTTC. This codes for CAISDTGGYTF.

V gene TRBV5-1 combines with J gene TRBJ1-4, with 8 nucleotides matching TRBD1. Germline CDR1 is SGHRS and CDR2 is YFSETQ. The CDR3 extends over 16 amino acids. V shed 0 bases and J 3 bases; nucleotides not matched to a gene: 4. The CDR3 DNA is TGCGCCAGCAGCTTGGCAGGGGGCTCGGCTAATGAAAAACTGTTTTTT. It codes for CASSLAGGSANEKLFF.

V is TRBV6-5 and J is TRBJ2-1; 8 bases line up with TRBD2. This CDR3 is built from 15 residues. Per the germline V gene, CDR1 is MNHEY and CDR2 is SVGAGI. V shed 3 bases, J shed 4 bases, and the junction held 5 bases outside the gene matches. The CDR3 spells CASSYWRGVYNEQFF. CDR3 sequence (DNA): TGTGCCAGCAGTTATTGGCGGGGGGTTTACAATGAGCAGTTCTTC.

This rearrangement joins TRBV7-2 to TRBJ1-3; TRBD1 is a possible D gene (5 bases). V lost 5 bases and J lost 0, with 14 bases in between. Germline V gene sequence: CDR1 SGHTA, CDR2 FQGNSA. The CDR3 is made up of 16 amino acids. The CDR3 spells CASSAYRSNSGNTIYF. CDR3 nucleotide sequence: TGTGCCAGCAGCGCGTACAGGTCAAACTCTGGAAACACCATATATTTT.

The V gene is TRBV4-3, the J gene TRBJ1-1; weak D call: TRBD1 (6 bases). The CDR3 consists of 13 residues. Deletions cut 6 bases from V and 1 base from J, with 9 bases between. Germline V gives CDR1 LGHNA, CDR2 YSLEER. CDR3 protein: CASRMTGNTEAFF. The CDR3 DNA reads as TGCGCCAGCAGAATGACAGGGAACACTGAAGCTTTCTTT.